This TCR beta chain originates from a study of T cells in localized non-small cell lung cancer (dated by TCRdb to the early 2020s). Turning to the overall study: The study analyzed T cell repertoires of hundreds of early-stage NSCLC patients, comparing tumors and uninvolved tumor-adjacent lungs. The cohort comprised approximately 240 treatment-naïve NSCLC patients with resected, localized lung tumors. A mean age of around 69 years was recorded for the NSCLC patients, of whom around 120 were male and some 100 were female.

The research as a whole found: Of the top 100 tumor clones, a median of roughly 53 were detected in paired uninvolved adjacent lung; around 30 were also among that lung's top 100. Longer overall survival was associated with higher blood T cell density, whereas shorter survival was associated with higher adjacent-lung clonality. Uninvolved tumor-adjacent lung showed the highest T cell clonality, higher than tumor, which suggests more focused antigenic responses in the adjacent lung. Because multi-region sequencing of the tumors was not done, intratumor heterogeneity could not be ruled out. Because the study design was exploratory, TCR variables were selected using unadjusted p-values without false-discovery rate correction.

The CDR3 covers 16 residues, taking in both the cysteine and the phenylalanine. Kept here is only the CDR3 DNA, which spans 48 bases and is read in frame from base 1. The germline V gene encodes CDR1 PRHDT and CDR2 FYEKMQ (reference sequence). At diagnosis, peripheral blood, uninvolved tumor-adjacent lung and tumor were collected and were preserved as a mix of fresh-frozen and FFPE material. For TCR repertoire profiling, blood samples were analyzed in the form of peripheral blood mononuclear cells. The immunoSEQ Assay was used to sequence TCR beta CDR3 regions from DNA. In the source study's methods: T cell density was computed as TCR beta template counts normalized to usable DNA estimated by amplifying housekeeping genes. Using the preseqR package, richness was estimated by extrapolating to 120,000 templates for tissue samples and 400,000 templates for PBMC samples. Clonality was defined as one minus Pielou's evenness. Tissue-enriched TCRs were identified by differential abundance testing using productive amino-acid clonotypes, minimum total count 5 and alpha 0.1. The Jaccard Index and the Morisita Overlap Index were used to quantify repertoire overlap between compartments. GLIPH grouped TCR beta CDR3s together with public tetramer-defined viral CDR3s, and a viral motif had to include at least three viral sequences and also show V-gene enrichment. TCRdb mirrors the immuneACCESS table, restricted to in-frame sequences. Some clones are absent from its copies; in checked studies, under half trace to an unresolved V gene, and the reason for the others is unknown. For V, J and clone size, that table is used; D and trimming come from the DNA. The sample table holds 61,000 or so clones, of which about nine tenths were seen once. 5.2% of the sample belongs to the ten largest clones.

A word on this clone: It lacks a known antigen. A junction boundary mismatches the germline segment, possibly from a read error.

This material consisted of peripheral blood, taken before any cancer treatment. The sequence was obtained from a woman aged 40-70 years with stage I lung adenocarcinoma. The chain employs TRBV13 and TRBJ2-5, and the D gene may be TRBD1, 7 bases matching. The CDR3 sequence is CASSLGGGRRKETQYF. The nucleotides are TGTGCCAGCAGCCTAGGAGGGGGCCGGAGAAAAGAGACCCAGTACTTC.